The 5 T cell receptor beta chains below all came from one sample that was sequenced in a study of radiotherapy plus CTLA-4 blockade in lung cancer. Sequencing was performed with immunoSEQ multiplex PCR; in TCRdb, only in-frame clones are kept and a portion is missing. The sample includes about 31,000 clones, about 70% of them seen just once. This specimen was peripheral blood, taken from a patient treated with radiotherapy plus ipilimumab. The receptor source for this set is a human donor with non-small cell lung cancer whose response to radiotherapy plus ipilimumab could not be evaluated.

The chain uses TRBV7-6 and TRBJ1-1; D is possibly TRBD1 (5 bases). Germline CDR1 SGHVS, CDR2 FNYEAQ. The CDR3 covers 14 residues. V lost 1 base to trimming and J lost 2 bases, with 8 bases between them. CDR3 loop: CASSLGRGNTEAFF. DNA of the CDR3: TGTGCCAGCAGCTTAGGTAGGGGTAACACTGAAGCTTTCTTT. The entire variable domain, with the rest obtained from reference TRBV7-6 and TRBJ1-1, is as follows: GAGVSQSPRYKVTKRGQDVALRCDPISGHVSLYWYRQALGQGPEFLTYFNYEAQQDKSGLPNDRFSAERPEGSISTLTIQRTEQRDSAMYRCASSLGRGNTEAFFGQGTRLTVV.

The J gene is TRBJ1-1, the V gene TRBV28; D is perhaps TRBD1 (5 bases). The CDR3 totals 15 residues. Trimming took 2 bases from V and 5 from J, leaving 15 bases between them. The germline V gene has CDR1 MDHEN and CDR2 SYDVKM. The CDR3, as DNA: TGTGCCAGCAGTTTAGGGGGAGGTGGGGGTACTGAAGCTTTCTTT. It is translated as CASSLGGGGGTEAFF.

The chain has TRBV5-1 and TRBJ2-1; TRBD2 might be the D (5 bases). Germline CDR1 SGHRS, CDR2 YFSETQ. V was shortened by 1 base and J by 0 bases, with 14 bases between the two germline ends. The CDR3 length is 17 residues. CDR3 DNA sequence: TGCGCCAGCAGCTTGTCGGTAGCGCGGGTCTCCTACAATGAGCAGTTCTTC. It yields the protein CASSLSVARVSYNEQFF. The full variable domain, completed using reference TRBV5-1 and TRBJ2-1, is KAGVTQTPRYLIKTRGQQVTLSCSPISGHRSVSWYQQTPGQGLQFLFEYFSETQRNKGNFPGRFSGRQFSNSRSEMNVSTLELGDSALYLCASSLSVARVSYNEQFFGPGTRLTVL.

J is TRBJ2-3 and V is TRBV7-2; no reliable D call. The CDR3 covers 15 residues. CDR1 is SGHTA, CDR2 FQGNSA, per germline. Trimming left V 3 bases short and J 2 bases short, with 12 bases between. The CDR3 nucleotides are TGTGCCAGCAGCTTGGTGAGAGACACCACAGATACGCAGTATTTT. It codes for CASSLVRDTTDTQYF.

The CDR3 DNA reads TGCGCCAGCAGCTCGCGCCGGGGTGATACGCAGTATTTT. This encodes CASSSRRGDTQYF. V is TRBV4-1 and J is TRBJ2-3; D might be TRBD2 (5 bases). Germline CDR1 reads MGHRA; CDR2 reads YSYEKL. Trimming pared 5 bases from V and 6 bases from J, leaving 12 bases between. This CDR3 spans 13 amino acids.